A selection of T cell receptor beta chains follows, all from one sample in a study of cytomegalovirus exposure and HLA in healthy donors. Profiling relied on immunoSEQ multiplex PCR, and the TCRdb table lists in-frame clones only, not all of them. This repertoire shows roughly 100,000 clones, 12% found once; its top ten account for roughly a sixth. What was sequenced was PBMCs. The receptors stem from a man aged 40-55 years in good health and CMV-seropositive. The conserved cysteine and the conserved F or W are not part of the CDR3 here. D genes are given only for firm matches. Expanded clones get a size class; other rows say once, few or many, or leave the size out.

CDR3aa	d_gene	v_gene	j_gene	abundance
ASSSFSTEAF	.	TRBV6-6	TRBJ1-1	.
ASSDPSRVNEKLF	.	TRBV9	TRBJ1-4	few
ASSPFLPGTQETQY	.	TRBV18	TRBJ2-5	few
ASSHDLVGDEQY	.	TRBV2	TRBJ2-7	few
SVEDGPRQY	.	TRBV29-1	TRBJ2-7	few
ASSMAPRGEQY	.	TRBV19	TRBJ2-7	.
ASREGGRNYGYT	.	TRBV5-1	TRBJ1-2	.
ASSLVRSPNTGELF	.	TRBV5-6	TRBJ2-2	.
ATVTSTEQF	.	TRBV28	TRBJ2-1	few
ASSFSGKNIQY	.	TRBV13	TRBJ2-4	few
SVRQGGQETQY	.	TRBV29-1	TRBJ2-5	few
ASSDPGTNGNTIY	.	TRBV9	TRBJ1-3	.
ASSLGTSLETYNEQF	TRBD2	TRBV7-8	TRBJ2-1	few
ASSLLGRGVDNEQF	.	TRBV28	TRBJ2-1	few
AWSQLDEKLF	.	TRBV30	TRBJ1-4	.
ASRTGTYGYT	.	TRBV19	TRBJ1-2	.
SVDGRQGRETQY	TRBD1	TRBV29-1	TRBJ2-5	few
ASSQGRGLAGIHEQF	TRBD2	TRBV4-1	TRBJ2-1	few
ASSQEWRESYEQY	TRBD2	TRBV4-1	TRBJ2-7	.
ASSTQVGYGYT	.	TRBV2	TRBJ1-2	few
ASSSGTGNTEAF	TRBD1	TRBV19	TRBJ1-1	.
ASSWGPTGAYEQY	.	TRBV7-9	TRBJ2-7	few
ASSLARQGAVAF	TRBD1	TRBV5-1	TRBJ1-1	.
ASSPGTTGMEY	.	TRBV28	TRBJ2-7	.
ASSLPNEQF	.	TRBV11-1	TRBJ2-1	.
ASSHKQGVEKLF	.	TRBV4-1	TRBJ1-4	.
ASSYNGQGNYGYT	TRBD1	TRBV7-2	TRBJ1-2	few
ASSRGTDTGELF	.	TRBV7-9	TRBJ2-2	.
ASSPSVMAGNTIY	.	TRBV6-5	TRBJ1-3	few
ASSSTSYEQY	.	TRBV5-6	.	.
AISSSGMLEQETQY	.	TRBV10-3	TRBJ2-5	.
ASSFPGQGANGYT	TRBD1	TRBV5-4	TRBJ1-2	.
ASSPYEVYGYT	.	TRBV2	TRBJ1-2	few
ASSYSRTGGGYGYT	TRBD1	TRBV6-5	TRBJ1-2	many
SVDGTSGSVDTQY	TRBD2	TRBV29-1	TRBJ2-3	.
ASSFWTSGSYNEQF	TRBD2	TRBV13	TRBJ2-1	few
ASRFGGNNGQF	.	TRBV19	TRBJ2-1	.
AWSSRAGGQPQH	.	TRBV30	TRBJ1-5	.
ATPGGQGPCQETQY	TRBD1	TRBV10-1	TRBJ2-5	few
ASSYSRGHSNQPQH	.	TRBV6-5	TRBJ1-5	few
ATSSTLAGGLNEQF	TRBD2	TRBV15	TRBJ2-1	.
ASSQDPSGDTEAF	.	TRBV4-1	TRBJ1-1	.
ASSDSGNLGIANTGELF	TRBD2	TRBV28	TRBJ2-2	few
ASSWDSPETQY	TRBD1	TRBV13	TRBJ2-5	few
ASSPGSRGRGAEAF	.	TRBV5-1	TRBJ1-1	few
ASSDPGLAGPYEQY	TRBD2	TRBV6-1	TRBJ2-7	.
ASSFRRTGGWETQY	TRBD1	TRBV27	TRBJ2-5	.
ASSPDRGAAKNIQY	TRBD1	TRBV18	TRBJ2-4	few
ASSTPGLSYNEQF	.	TRBV19	TRBJ2-1	.
ASSFGRGRNEQF	TRBD2	TRBV27	TRBJ2-1	few
ASSNPLDRGLMNTEAF	TRBD1	TRBV7-2	TRBJ1-1	few
ASSPGLQDEQY	TRBD2	TRBV14	TRBJ2-7	.
ASSPGLAGVNEQF	TRBD2	TRBV18	TRBJ2-1	few